The 30 T cell receptor beta chains below were found in one sample sequenced in a study of T cell responses to AZD1222 COVID-19 vaccine. TCRdb's table, derived via immunoSEQ multiplex PCR, lists solely in-frame clones and lacks some. The data hold about 110,000 clones, with roughly 90% observed a single time. Sequenced material: peripheral blood, taken on day 0 of AZD1222 vaccination. All receptors derive from an adult in good health.

J is TRBJ2-6 and V is TRBV18, with TRBD1 matching over 12 bases. The CDR3 extends over 16 amino acids. Losses at the gene ends were 6 bases for V and 2 bases for J; bases not matched to a gene: 2. Germline CDR1 KGHSH, CDR2 LQKENI. CDR3 sequence (DNA): TGTGCCAGCTCGGGACAGGGGGCTGCTGGGGCCAACGTCCTGACTTTC. It translates to CASSGQGAAGANVLTF.

The chain is built from TRBV18 and TRBJ1-6; 10 positions match TRBD1. Losses at the gene ends were 4 bases for V and 7 bases for J; bases not matched to a gene: 10. Germline V CDR1 and CDR2: KGHSH, LQKENI. The CDR3 extends over 17 amino acids. DNA for the CDR3: TGTGCCAGCTCACGGTCAACTCCGGGACAGGGGAATTCACCCCTCCACTTT. This sequence encodes CASSRSTPGQGNSPLHF.

This clone was seen once. This chain joins TRBV24-1 and TRBJ2-5, with 10 positions matching TRBD2. The germline V gene encodes CDR1 KGHDR and CDR2 SFDVKD. V lost 10 bases, J lost 4 bases, and 14 bases stayed unmatched. CDR3 length: 16 residues. The CDR3 reads CATGHTRSGRAETQYF. The CDR3 DNA is TGTGCCACAGGACACACCCGCAGCGGGAGGGCAGAGACCCAGTACTTC.

The chain has TRBV12-5 and TRBJ1-2; 8 nucleotides line up with TRBD1. This CDR3 spans 13 amino acids. The germline V gene encodes CDR1 LGHNT and CDR2 FRNRAP. Trimming removed 7 bases from V and 4 bases from J; junction bases left unmatched: 5. In DNA, the CDR3 is TGTGCTAGTGCCCTGACAGGGGCCTATGGCTACACCTTC. Its protein product is CASALTGAYGYTF.

The chain links TRBV19 to TRBJ1-3; no clear D gene. V was trimmed by 7 bases and J by 3 bases, leaving 10 bases between them. CDR1 is LNHDA and CDR2 is SQIVND in the germline V gene (reference sequence). The CDR3 runs 13 residues. CDR3 in amino acids: CASITLNGNTIYF. Here the CDR3 DNA reads TGTGCCAGTATAACACTCAATGGAAACACCATATATTTT.

The genes are TRBV18 and TRBJ2-7; 7 bases match TRBD1. The CDR3 covers 14 residues. V was pared by 3 bases and J by 7 bases, with 9 bases of the junction left unmatched. The germline gives CDR1 KGHSH, CDR2 LQKENI. CDR3 DNA: TGTGCCAGCTCACCTGGGACAGCCCCCGGTGAGCAGTACTTC. Its protein product is CASSPGTAPGEQYF.

This clone appeared once. V and J are TRBV4-3 and TRBJ2-7; TRBD1 agrees at 8 bases. The CDR3 runs 16 residues. V trimming: 1 base; J trimming: 0 bases; junction bases outside the gene matches: 5. In germline, CDR1 is LGHNA, CDR2 YSLEER. CDR3 sequence (DNA): TGCGCCAGCAGCCAAGGACAGGGGCCATACTCCTACGAGCAGTACTTC. Residues: CASSQGQGPYSYEQYF.

This sequence joins TRBV6-5 and TRBJ2-7; 10 bases align to TRBD2. The germline CDR1 and CDR2 sequences are MNHEY and SVGAGI. The junction had 6 bases not matched to a gene; V was cut back by 5 bases and J by 2 bases. This CDR3 has 15 amino acids. The CDR3 loop is CASSRGTSDTYEQYF. CDR3 sequence (DNA): TGTGCCAGCAGTCGCGGGACTAGCGATACCTACGAGCAGTACTTC.

The chain uses TRBV7-9 and TRBJ1-1, with D perhaps matching TRBD1 (5 bases). CDR1 is SEHNR, CDR2 FQNEAQ, per germline (reference sequence). The CDR3 length is 14 residues. Trimming cost V 1 base and J 2 bases, with 8 bases left between them. CDR3 residues: CASSLGQSNTEAFF. CDR3 DNA sequence: TGTGCCAGCAGCTTAGGACAGTCCAACACTGAAGCTTTCTTT.

The genes are TRBV24-1 and TRBJ2-2; tentatively, D is TRBD2 (5 bases). This CDR3 region has 14 residues. From germline, CDR1 is KGHDR and CDR2 SFDVKD. V was clipped by 7 bases and J by 3 bases, with 11 bases between them. The DNA for the CDR3 is TGTGCCACCAGAAACGAGAGGGACACCGGGGAGCTGTTTTTT. It codes for CATRNERDTGELFF.

The chain has TRBV7-2 and TRBJ2-3; tentative D call: TRBD2 (6 bases). The CDR3 extends over 14 amino acids. Per the germline V gene, CDR1 is SGHTA and CDR2 is FQGNSA. V was clipped by 4 bases and J by 4 bases, with 12 bases between them. The CDR3 bases are TGTGCCAGCAGCTCGGGACTTTCCCCAGATACGCAGTATTTT. Protein sequence: CASSSGLSPDTQYF.

V and J are TRBV20-1 and TRBJ1-2; D gene uncertain. V shed 5 bases and J shed 2 bases, with 3 bases lying between them. This CDR3 spans 10 amino acids. Germline CDR1 reads DFQATT; CDR2 reads SNEGSKA (reference sequence). As DNA, the CDR3 is TGCAGTGCTCACAACTATGGCTACACCTTC. Translation gives CSAHNYGYTF.

V usage is TRBV14 and J usage is TRBJ2-7, with 9 bases identical to TRBD1. J was trimmed by 3 bases and V by 5 bases; bases with no gene match: 5. CDR1 is SGHDN, CDR2 FVKESK, per germline. The CDR3 extends over 14 amino acids. CDR3 coding DNA: TGTGCCAGCAGCATTATGACAGGGGGCTACGAGCAGTACTTC. Its translation is CASSIMTGGYEQYF.

V usage is TRBV9 and J usage is TRBJ1-1, with D uncertain. CDR1 and CDR2 from the germline V gene are SGDLS and YYNGEE. V was clipped by 0 bases and J by 4 bases, with 7 bases between them. The CDR3 extends over 13 amino acids. CDR3 bases: TGTGCCAGCAGCGTAGGGTGGGTCACTGAAGCTTTCTTT. Protein: CASSVGWVTEAFF.

The CDR3 sequence: CASRRTENTEAFF. The CDR3 coding sequence is TGTGCCAGCAGGAGGACGGAGAACACTGAAGCTTTCTTT. The chain uses TRBV6-4 and TRBJ1-1; no clear D gene. The V and J ends lost 6 bases and 1 base respectively, with 9 bases between them. CDR3 size: 13 residues. Germline values: CDR1 MRHNA, CDR2 SNTAGT.

This clone has a single count. This rearrangement joins TRBV5-1 to TRBJ1-2; no firm D call. Looked up from germline, CDR1 is SGHRS and CDR2 is YFSETQ. The CDR3 is 14 amino acids. V gave up 0 bases and J gave up 0 bases, with 6 bases separating them. The CDR3 coding sequence is TGCGCCAGCAGCTTGGAGGTGTCTAACTATGGCTACACCTTC. It specifies CASSLEVSNYGYTF.

CDR3 nucleotides: TGTGCCAGCAGCCCCCAAAGTAGCGGGAGCTCCTACAATGAGCAGTTCTTC. This encodes CASSPQSSGSSYNEQFF. The rearrangement joins TRBV3-1 (or the pseudogene TRBV3-2) to TRBJ2-1; 9 nucleotides line up with TRBD2. The J segment lost 0 bases and the V segment lost 4 bases, leaving 7 bases of the junction unmatched. CDR3 length equals 17 residues. Looked up from germline, CDR1 is LGHDT and CDR2 is YNNKEL (reference sequence).

The chain joins TRBV7-7 to TRBJ2-7, with 8 nucleotides matching TRBD2. J lost 4 bases, V lost 5 bases, and 10 bases had no gene match. Germline CDR1 and CDR2: SSHAT and FNYEAQ (reference sequence). The CDR3 loop spans 15 amino acids. The CDR3 coding sequence is TGTGCCAGCAGCCTCTCCGATAGCGGGGTTTACGAGCAGTACTTC. Encoded protein: CASSLSDSGVYEQYF.

The rearrangement uses TRBV24-1 and TRBJ2-3; 12 bases agree with TRBD2. V dropped 2 bases and J dropped 4; count of bases not matched to a gene: 6. There are 17 residues in the CDR3. From germline, CDR1 is KGHDR and CDR2 SFDVKD. The CDR3 DNA sequence: TGTGCCACCAGTGATTCGACTAGCGGGAGTGTCTCAGATACGCAGTATTTT. Translated, it gives CATSDSTSGSVSDTQYF.

This sequence joins TRBV28 and TRBJ1-1; no reliable D call. V lost 5 bases and J lost 7, with 17 bases in between. The germline V gene encodes CDR1 MDHEN and CDR2 SYDVKM. CDR3 length: 14 amino acids. The CDR3 reads CASSPPRQAREAFF. The CDR3 nucleotides read TGTGCCAGCAGTCCCCCCCGGCAGGCCCGTGAAGCTTTCTTT.

This rearrangement joins TRBV5-1 to TRBJ2-7; either TRBD1 or TRBD2 may supply D (5 bases each). The V gene lost 4 bases and the J gene lost 2 bases, with 19 bases spanning the gap. The CDR3 covers 16 residues. The germline V gene encodes CDR1 SGHRS and CDR2 YFSETQ. The CDR3 nucleotides are TGCGCCAGCAGCATGAACTACGGGGCCGGGACCTACGAGCAGTACTTC. This encodes CASSMNYGAGTYEQYF.

The chain links TRBV5-6 to TRBJ2-1; 8 nucleotides align to TRBD2. Germline assignment: CDR1 SGHDT and CDR2 YYEEEE. The CDR3 length is 15 residues. Trimming took 0 bases from V and 3 from J; bases not matched to a gene: 2. Here the CDR3 reads CASSLGSGNYNEQFF. The DNA of the CDR3 is TGTGCCAGCAGCTTGGGTAGCGGGAACTACAATGAGCAGTTCTTC.

V gene TRBV11-3 combines with J gene TRBJ2-5, with TRBD1 matching 11 bases. The germline V gene has CDR1 SGHNT and CDR2 YENEEA. The length of the CDR3 is 16 residues. Trimming removed 5 bases from V and 5 bases from J; junction bases left unmatched: 10. DNA for the CDR3: TGTGCCAGCAGCCCCAGGACAGGGGGCTACGGGGAGACCCAGTACTTC. The encoded protein is CASSPRTGGYGETQYF.

The chain joins TRBV6-5 to TRBJ1-1; D gene unclear. Germline lookup yields CDR1 MNHEY and CDR2 SVGAGI. This CDR3 has 13 amino acids. The V end lost 10 bases, the J end lost 1 base, and 13 bases lay between the germline ends. The CDR3 reads CATRWTGNTEAFF. The CDR3 nucleotides read TGTGCCACGCGATGGACGGGGAACACTGAAGCTTTCTTT.

The rearrangement uses TRBV5-6 and TRBJ2-1; the match to TRBD1 covers 7 bases. This CDR3 spans 16 amino acids. Germline loops: CDR1 SGHDT, CDR2 YYEEEE. J gave up 5 bases and V 2 bases, and 10 bases lay outside the gene matches. The chain's CDR3 is CASSFTTGQTNNEQFF. CDR3 DNA sequence: TGTGCCAGCAGCTTTACCACGGGACAGACTAACAATGAGCAGTTCTTC.

V usage is TRBV4-1 and J usage is TRBJ2-2, with D perhaps matching TRBD1 (5 bases). Germline V gene data show CDR1 as MGHRA and CDR2 as YSYEKL. Trimming took off 5 bases at V and 6 bases at J, with 22 bases between the two ends. The CDR3 covers 17 residues. CDR3 sequence reads: CASSYQTTRVSPGELFF. CDR3 coding DNA: TGCGCCAGCAGCTACCAAACAACCAGGGTTTCCCCCGGGGAGCTGTTTTTT.

V gene TRBV20-1 combines with J gene TRBJ2-7; D is ambiguous. The CDR3 has 14 amino acids. V was trimmed by 3 bases and J by 1 base, leaving 13 bases between them. Germline CDR1 is DFQATT and CDR2 is SNEGSKA (reference sequence). As DNA, the CDR3 is TGCAGTGCTAGTCCCCCGCAGGCATCCTACGAGCAGTACTTC. This encodes CSASPPQASYEQYF.

The chain couples TRBV19 to TRBJ2-2; 7 bases are shared with TRBD2. Germline trimming cut 1 base from V and 4 bases from J; bases unmatched to any gene: 6. Germline CDR1 and CDR2: LNHDA and SQIVND (reference sequence). The CDR3 consists of 16 residues. CDR3 nucleotide sequence: TGTGCCAGTAGTATAGGCGGGAGTACGGGCACCGGGGAGCTGTTTTTT. Translation gives CASSIGGSTGTGELFF. The whole variable domain, remainder taken from reference TRBV19 and TRBJ2-2, is DGGITQSPKYLFRKEGQNVTLSCEQNLNHDAMYWYRQDPGQGLRLIYYSQIVNDFQKGDIAEGYSVSREKKESFPLTVTSAQKNPTAFYLCASSIGGSTGTGELFFGEGSRLTVL.

This clone has a handful of counts. The chain carries TRBV7-6 and TRBJ2-7, with 12 nucleotides matching TRBD2. The CDR3 is 16 residues long. Germline V CDR1 and CDR2: SGHVS, FNYEAQ. The ends lost 5 bases at V and 2 bases at J; junction bases unmatched: 7. CDR3 bases: TGTGCCAGCAGCGTGACTAGCGGGAGAACCCCCTACGAGCAGTACTTC. The encoded protein is CASSVTSGRTPYEQYF.

This chain uses TRBV5-1 with TRBJ2-1; 14 bases map to TRBD2. With V trimmed by 4 bases and J by 10 bases, 13 bases remained unmatched. This CDR3 comprises 17 residues. Germline V gives CDR1 SGHRS, CDR2 YFSETQ. The chain's CDR3 is CASSPALGTSGSKEQFF. The CDR3 DNA follows: TGCGCCAGCAGCCCGGCCCTCGGGACTAGCGGGAGCAAGGAGCAGTTCTTC.